This T cell receptor beta chain emerged from a study of blood T cells in healthy people across ages. Study findings and constraints: Strong correlation existed between TCR beta diversity and naive T cell percentage. Greater diversity and more naive CD4+ cells were seen in long-lived donors than in aged donors. A roughly linear fall in TCR beta diversity per million T cells was seen with increasing age. PBMCs left unsorted prevented a conclusive naive versus antigen-experienced comparison.

The second PCR ran roughly 6 to 11 cycles with a sample-barcoded 5' primer and J-beta primers. TCRdb reprocessed the 5' RACE reads with MiXCR, giving one entry per CDR3 protein. The sample shows about 720,000 distinct CDR3 sequences, around a fifth of them seen only once. CDR3 length: 16 amino acids. Unmatched junction bases numbered 17, after V lost 5 bases and J lost 8 bases. A remark on this clonotype: Its antigen is as yet unknown.

The sequence was collected from a man between 65 and 85 years old in good health. The genes are TRBV12-3 or TRBV12-4 and TRBJ2-5; the match to TRBD2 covers 7 bases. The sample comprised blood. The CDR3 reads CASSPSERDSKDTQYF. The DNA for the CDR3 is TGTGCCAGCAGTCCGTCGGAGCGGGATTCGAAGGATACCCAGTACTTC.